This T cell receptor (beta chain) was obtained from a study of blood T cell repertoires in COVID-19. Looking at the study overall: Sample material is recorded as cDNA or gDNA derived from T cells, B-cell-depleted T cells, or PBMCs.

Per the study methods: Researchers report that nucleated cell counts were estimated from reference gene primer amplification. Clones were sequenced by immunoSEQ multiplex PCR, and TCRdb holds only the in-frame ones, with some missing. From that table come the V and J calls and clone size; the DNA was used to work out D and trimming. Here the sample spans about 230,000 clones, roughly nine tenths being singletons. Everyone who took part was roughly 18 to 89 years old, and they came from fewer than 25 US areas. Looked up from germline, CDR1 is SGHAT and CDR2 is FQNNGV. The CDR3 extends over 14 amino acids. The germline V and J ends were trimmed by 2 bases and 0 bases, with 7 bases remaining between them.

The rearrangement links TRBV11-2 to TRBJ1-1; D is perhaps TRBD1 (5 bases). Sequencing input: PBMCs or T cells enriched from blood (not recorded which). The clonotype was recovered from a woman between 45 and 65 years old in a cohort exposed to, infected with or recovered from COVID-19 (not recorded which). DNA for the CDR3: TGTGCCAGCAGCTTAACAGGCCTGAACACTGAAGCTTTCTTT. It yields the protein CASSLTGLNTEAFF. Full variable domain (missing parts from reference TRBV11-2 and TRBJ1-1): EAGVAQSPRYKIIEKRQSVAFWCNPISGHATLYWYQQILGQGPKLLIQFQNNGVVDDSQLPKDRFSAERLKGVDSTLKIQPAKLEDSAVYLCASSLTGLNTEAFFGQGTRLTVV.